The present entry profiles one TCR beta chain with its context. The assay was immunoSEQ multiplex PCR, and TCRdb's table has in-frame clones only and misses some. The sample shows some 100,000 clones, roughly 93% of them seen only once. Germline V gene sequence: CDR1 SNHLY, CDR2 FYNNEI. This CDR3 is 15 amino acids long. Unmatched junction bases numbered 8, after V lost 5 bases and J lost 4 bases. The entry originates in a study of T cell changes during pregnancy in multiple sclerosis. The chain links TRBV2 to TRBJ2-3; 8 bases map to TRBD2. The sequencing used peripheral blood, collected before pregnancy. The TCR sequence derives from a female donor with multiple sclerosis, enrolled in a pregnancy study. CDR3 DNA sequence: TGTGCCAGCAGTCCAGCGGGAGTAAGGTCAGATACGCAGTATTTT. Translating it yields CASSPAGVRSDTQYF.